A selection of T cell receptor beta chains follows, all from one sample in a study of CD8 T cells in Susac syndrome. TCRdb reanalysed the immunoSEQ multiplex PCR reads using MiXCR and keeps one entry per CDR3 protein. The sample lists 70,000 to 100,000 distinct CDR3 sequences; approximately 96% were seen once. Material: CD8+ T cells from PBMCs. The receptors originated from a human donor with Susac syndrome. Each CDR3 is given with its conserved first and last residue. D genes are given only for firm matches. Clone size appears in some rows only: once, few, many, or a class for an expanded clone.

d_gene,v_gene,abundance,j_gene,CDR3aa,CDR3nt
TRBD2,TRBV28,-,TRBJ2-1,CASSLLAGGQDEQFF,TGTGCCAGCAGTTTATTGGCGGGGGGGCAGGATGAGCAGTTCTTC
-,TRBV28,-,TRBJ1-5,CASRVQGLDWTQHF,TGTGCCAGCAGGGTACAGGGCCTAGATTGGACCCAGCATTTT
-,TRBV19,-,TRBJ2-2,CASSIGQNTGELFF,TGTGCCAGTAGTATAGGACAGAACACCGGGGAGCTGTTTTTT
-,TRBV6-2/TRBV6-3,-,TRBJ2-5,CASSYSRQETQYF,TGTGCCAGCAGTTACTCCAGGCAAGAGACCCAGTACTTC
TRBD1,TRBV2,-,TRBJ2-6,CASSRDSILSGANVLTF,TGTGCCAGCAGCCGGGACAGCATACTCTCTGGGGCCAACGTCCTGACTTTC
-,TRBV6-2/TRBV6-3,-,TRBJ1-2,CASSYNRAEANYGYTF,TGTGCCAGCAGTTACAACAGGGCCGAAGCTAACTATGGCTACACCTTC
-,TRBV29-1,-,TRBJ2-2,CSVTEGHRIGELFF,TGCAGCGTTACCGAGGGACACAGGATCGGGGAGCTGTTTTTT
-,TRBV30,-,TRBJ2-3,CAWEVGGNTDTQYF,TGTGCCTGGGAGGTCGGCGGCAACACAGATACGCAGTATTTT
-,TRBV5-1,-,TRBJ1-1,CASSSTGEAFF,TGCGCCAGCAGCTCGACTGGAGAAGCTTTCTTT
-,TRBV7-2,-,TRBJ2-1,CASRPGESHNEQFF,TGTGCCAGCAGGCCCGGGGAGTCCCACAATGAGCAGTTCTTC
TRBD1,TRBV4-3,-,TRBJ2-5,CASSYDRGETQYF,TGCGCCAGCAGCTACGACAGGGGTGAGACCCAGTACTTC
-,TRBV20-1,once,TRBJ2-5,CSAVGVGQETQYF,TGCAGTGCGGTGGGCGTGGGGCAAGAGACCCAGTACTTC
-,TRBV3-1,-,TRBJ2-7,CASSQGPYEQYF,TGTGCCAGCAGCCAAGGCCCCTACGAGCAGTACTTC
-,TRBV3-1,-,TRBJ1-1,CASSQDGGTEAFF,TGTGCCAGCAGCCAAGATGGGGGGACTGAAGCTTTCTTT
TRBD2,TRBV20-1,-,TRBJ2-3,CSARDGSGGGDTQYF,TGCAGTGCTAGAGATGGTAGCGGGGGAGGAGATACGCAGTATTTT
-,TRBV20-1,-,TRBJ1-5,CSAGGAGFGQPQHF,TGCAGTGCCGGAGGGGCAGGGTTCGGTCAGCCCCAGCATTTT
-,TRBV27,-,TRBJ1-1,CASSPRGSVNTEAFF,TGTGCCAGCAGTCCTAGGGGCTCGGTGAACACTGAAGCTTTCTTT
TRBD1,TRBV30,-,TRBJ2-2,CAWRGQGEQTNTGELFF,TGTGCCTGGAGGGGGCAGGGGGAACAGACGAACACCGGGGAGCTGTTTTTT
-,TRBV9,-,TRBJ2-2,CASSVEVAGTGELFF,TGTGCCAGCAGCGTAGAGGTAGCTGGGACCGGGGAGCTGTTTTTT
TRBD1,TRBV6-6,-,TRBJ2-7,CASSYGLEGAREQYF,TGTGCCAGCAGTTACGGCTTAGAGGGGGCGCGGGAGCAGTACTTC
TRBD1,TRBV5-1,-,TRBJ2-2,CASKGQGTTGELFF,TGCGCCAGCAAGGGACAGGGGACCACCGGGGAGCTGTTTTTT
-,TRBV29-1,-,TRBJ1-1,CSVEDGGPNTEAFF,TGCAGCGTTGAAGATGGGGGGCCGAACACTGAAGCTTTCTTT
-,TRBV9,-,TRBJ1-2,CASEGIGYTF,TGTGCCAGCGAGGGGATCGGCTACACCTTC
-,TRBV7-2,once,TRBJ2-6,CASSLEASSGANVLTF,TGTGCCAGCAGCTTAGAGGCCAGCAGTGGGGCCAACGTCCTGACTTTC
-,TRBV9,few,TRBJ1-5,CASSVEGSNQPQHF,TGTGCCAGCAGCGTAGAGGGTAGCAATCAGCCCCAGCATTTT
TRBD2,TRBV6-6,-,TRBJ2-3,CASSQGTSSTQYF,TGTGCCAGCAGTCAGGGGACTAGCTCAACGCAGTATTTT